This TCR beta chain was observed in a study of T-cell memory formation after mild COVID-19. Per germline, CDR1 LNHDA and CDR2 SQIVND (reference sequence). The CDR3 is 15 amino acids. The V and J ends lost 3 bases and 1 base respectively, with 12 bases between them. TCRdb ran MiXCR on the 5' RACE reads and lists one entry per CDR3 protein. The profile covers 140,000 to 150,000 distinct CDR3 sequences, with 15% to 20% appearing a single time and about 2.1% taken by the ten largest. This TCR came from an adult woman who had mild COVID-19 (a few samples of this study predate the infection). Cell type and time point are not known. The sequenced sample consisted of PBMCs or a T cell subset sorted from them (not recorded which). The chain couples TRBV19 to TRBJ1-1; a possible D gene is TRBD1 (5 bases). CDR3 sequence: CASSILGVPNTEAFF. The CDR3 DNA reads TGTGCCAGTAGTATTTTAGGGGTCCCGAACACTGAAGCTTTCTTT.